The sequence of this TCR beta chain was determined in a study of CD8+CD57+ T cells in acquired aplastic anemia. Study results and caveats: CD8+ Simpson's diversity in patients was not significantly different from that in controls.

A note on this clonotype: Its target is not known.

Patients sequenced had flow cytometry evidence of CD8+CD57+ cell expansion. TCR beta VDJ and CDR3 profiling used genomic DNA as template. MiXCR was run by TCRdb on the reads, yielding one entry per CDR3 protein. The data hold 89,000 or so distinct CDR3 sequences, with around 70% observed a single time. Trimming cost V 5 bases and J 3 bases, with 11 bases left between them. The CDR3 totals 13 residues. Germline CDR1 is SGHTA and CDR2 is FQGNSA. This chain joins TRBV7-2 and TRBJ2-7, with a tentative D call TRBD2 (6 bases). The receptor comes from a human donor with aplastic anemia. Sequencing used sorted CD4+, CD8+, or CD8+CD57+ T cells (not recorded which) from PBMCs. This CDR3 reads CASSGDFFYEQYF. CDR3 in DNA: TGTGCCAGCAGCGGGGACTTTTTCTACGAGCAGTACTTC.